This TCR beta chain is drawn from a study of blood T cell repertoires in COVID-19. Overall study context: From the United States, Italy and Spain came samples of acute and convalescent COVID-19. T cells, B-cell-depleted T cells, or PBMCs provided the cDNA or gDNA that served as material.

The germline CDR1 and CDR2 sequences are MNHEY and SVGAGI. The V gene end was trimmed by 10 bases and the J gene end by 4 bases; junction bases not matched to a gene: 10. The CDR3 has 14 amino acids. Authors' processing steps: Using reference gene primer amplification, nucleated cell counts were estimated. Profiled with immunoSEQ multiplex PCR; TCRdb holds only in-frame clones, not every one. V and J calls and clone size are those listed in that table; D and trimming were worked out from the DNA. Of around 65,000 clones listed, more than 70% are singletons. The sample comprised peripheral blood. The TCR originated in a human donor in a cohort sampled during active COVID-19. The genes are TRBV6-5 and TRBJ2-5, with 9 bases matching TRBD1. The CDR3 is CAINLGQGRETQYF. The CDR3 coding sequence is TGTGCCATCAACCTGGGACAGGGTCGAGAGACCCAGTACTTC.